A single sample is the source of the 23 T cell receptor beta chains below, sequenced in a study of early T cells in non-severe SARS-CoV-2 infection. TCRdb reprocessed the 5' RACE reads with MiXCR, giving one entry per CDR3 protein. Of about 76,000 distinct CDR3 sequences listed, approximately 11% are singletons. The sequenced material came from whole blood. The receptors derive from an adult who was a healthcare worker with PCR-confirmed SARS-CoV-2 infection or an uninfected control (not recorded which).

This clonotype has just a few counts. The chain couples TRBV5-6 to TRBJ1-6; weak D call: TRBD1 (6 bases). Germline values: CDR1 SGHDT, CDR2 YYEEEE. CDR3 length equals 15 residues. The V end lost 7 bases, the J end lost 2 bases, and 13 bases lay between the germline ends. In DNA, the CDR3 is TGTGCCAGCGCGTCGGGACAACCCTATAATTCACCCCTCCACTTT. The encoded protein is CASASGQPYNSPLHF.

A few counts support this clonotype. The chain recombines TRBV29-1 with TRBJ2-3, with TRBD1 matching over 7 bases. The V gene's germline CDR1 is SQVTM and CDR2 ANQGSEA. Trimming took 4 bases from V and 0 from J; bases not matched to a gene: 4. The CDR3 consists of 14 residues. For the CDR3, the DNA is TGCAGCGTTGCGACAGGGTTGAGCACAGATACGCAGTATTTT. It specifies CSVATGLSTDTQYF.

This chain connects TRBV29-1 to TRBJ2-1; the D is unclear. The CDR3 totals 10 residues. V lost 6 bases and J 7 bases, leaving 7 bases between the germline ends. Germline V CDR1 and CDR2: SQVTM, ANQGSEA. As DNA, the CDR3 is TGCAGCGTCACAGAAAATGAGCAGTTCTTC. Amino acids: CSVTENEQFF.

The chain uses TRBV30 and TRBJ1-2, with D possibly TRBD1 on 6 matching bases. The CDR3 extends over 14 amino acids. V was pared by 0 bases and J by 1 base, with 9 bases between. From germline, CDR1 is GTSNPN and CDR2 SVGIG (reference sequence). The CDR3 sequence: CAWSVAGVNYGYTF. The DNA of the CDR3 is TGTGCCTGGAGTGTGGCAGGGGTTAACTATGGCTACACCTTC.

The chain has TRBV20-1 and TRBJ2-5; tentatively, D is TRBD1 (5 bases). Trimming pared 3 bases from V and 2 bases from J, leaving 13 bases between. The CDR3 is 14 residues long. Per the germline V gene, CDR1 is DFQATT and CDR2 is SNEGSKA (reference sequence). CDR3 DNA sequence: TGCAGTGCTAGTGCTCCAGGGATACAAGAGACCCAGTACTTC. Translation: CSASAPGIQETQYF.

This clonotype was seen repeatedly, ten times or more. The CDR3 sequence: CASSLVFGAYEQYF. CDR3 nucleotides: TGCGCCAGCAGCTTGGTATTCGGAGCCTACGAGCAGTACTTC. V and J are TRBV5-1 and TRBJ2-7; D unclear. V was pared by 0 bases and J by 2 bases, with 9 bases between. CDR1 SGHRS and CDR2 YFSETQ come from the germline V gene. The CDR3 totals 14 residues.

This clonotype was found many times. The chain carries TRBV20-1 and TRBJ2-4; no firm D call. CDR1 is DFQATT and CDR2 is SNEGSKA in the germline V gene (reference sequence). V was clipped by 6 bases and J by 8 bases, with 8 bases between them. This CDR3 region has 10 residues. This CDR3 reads CSALADIQYF. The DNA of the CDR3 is TGCAGTGCCCTCGCCGACATTCAGTACTTC.

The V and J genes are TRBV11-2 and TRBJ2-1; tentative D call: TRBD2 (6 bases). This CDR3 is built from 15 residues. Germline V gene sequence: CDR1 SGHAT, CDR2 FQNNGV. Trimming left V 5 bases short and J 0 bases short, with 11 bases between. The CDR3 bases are TGTGCCAGCAGCCTTTCGCGGGGCTCCTACAATGAGCAGTTCTTC. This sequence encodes CASSLSRGSYNEQFF.

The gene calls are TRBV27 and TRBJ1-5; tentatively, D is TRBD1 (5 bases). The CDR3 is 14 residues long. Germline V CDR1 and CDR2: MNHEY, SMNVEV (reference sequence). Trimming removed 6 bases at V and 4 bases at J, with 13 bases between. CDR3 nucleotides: TGTGCCAGCAGCCCCGGGGCAAGAAATCAGCCCCAGCATTTT. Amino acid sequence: CASSPGARNQPQHF.

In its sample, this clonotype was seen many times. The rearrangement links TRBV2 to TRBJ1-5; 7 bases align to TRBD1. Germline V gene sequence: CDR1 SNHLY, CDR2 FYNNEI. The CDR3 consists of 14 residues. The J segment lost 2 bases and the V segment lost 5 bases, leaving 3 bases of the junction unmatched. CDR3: CASSRGTGNQPQHF. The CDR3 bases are TGTGCCAGCAGTAGAGGGACAGGCAATCAGCCCCAGCATTTT.

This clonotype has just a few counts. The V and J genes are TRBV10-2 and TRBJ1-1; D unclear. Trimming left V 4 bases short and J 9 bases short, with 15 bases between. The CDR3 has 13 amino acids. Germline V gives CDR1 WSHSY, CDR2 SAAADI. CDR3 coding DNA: TGCGCCAGCAGTGGGCGAGATGGGGTGCAAGCTTTCTTT. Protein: CASSGRDGVQAFF.

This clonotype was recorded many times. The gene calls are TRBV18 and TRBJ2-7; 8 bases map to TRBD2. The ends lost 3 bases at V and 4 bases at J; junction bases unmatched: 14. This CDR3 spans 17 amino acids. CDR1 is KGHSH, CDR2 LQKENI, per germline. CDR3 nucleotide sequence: TGTGCCAGCTCACCTCCTGCGGGGGGCCGTATTCCTTACGAGCAGTACTTC. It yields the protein CASSPPAGGRIPYEQYF.

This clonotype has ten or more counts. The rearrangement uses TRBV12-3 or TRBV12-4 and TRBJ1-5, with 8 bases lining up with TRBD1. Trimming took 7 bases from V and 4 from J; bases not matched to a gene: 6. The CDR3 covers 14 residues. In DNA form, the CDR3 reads TGTGCCAGCACTCCGGGACAGGCGAATCAGCCCCAGCATTTT. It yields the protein CASTPGQANQPQHF.

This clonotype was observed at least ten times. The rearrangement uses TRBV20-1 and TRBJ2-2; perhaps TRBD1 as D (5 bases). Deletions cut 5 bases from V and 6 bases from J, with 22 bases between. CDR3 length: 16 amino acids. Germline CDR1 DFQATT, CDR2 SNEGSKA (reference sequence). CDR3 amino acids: CSALPPWGFGPGELFF. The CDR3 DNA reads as TGCAGTGCTCTCCCCCCCTGGGGCTTCGGGCCCGGGGAGCTGTTTTTT.

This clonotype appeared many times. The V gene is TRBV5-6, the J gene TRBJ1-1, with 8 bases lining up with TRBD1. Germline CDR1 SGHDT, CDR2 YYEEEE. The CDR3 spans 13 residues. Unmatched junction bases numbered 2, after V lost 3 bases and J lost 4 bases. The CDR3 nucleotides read TGTGCCAGCAGCTGGACAGGGAGCACTGAAGCTTTCTTT. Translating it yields CASSWTGSTEAFF. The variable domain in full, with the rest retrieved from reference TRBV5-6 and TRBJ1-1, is DAGVTQSPTHLIKTRGQQVTLRCSPKSGHDTVSWYQQALGQGPQFIFQYYEEEERQRGNFPDRFSGHQFPNYSSELNVNALLLGDSALYLCASSWTGSTEAFFGQGTRLTVV.

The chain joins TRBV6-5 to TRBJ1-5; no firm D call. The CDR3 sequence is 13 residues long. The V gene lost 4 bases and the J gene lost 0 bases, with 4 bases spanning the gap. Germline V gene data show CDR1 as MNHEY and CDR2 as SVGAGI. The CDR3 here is CASSSVSNQPQHF. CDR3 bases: TGTGCCAGCAGTTCAGTTAGCAATCAGCCCCAGCATTTT.

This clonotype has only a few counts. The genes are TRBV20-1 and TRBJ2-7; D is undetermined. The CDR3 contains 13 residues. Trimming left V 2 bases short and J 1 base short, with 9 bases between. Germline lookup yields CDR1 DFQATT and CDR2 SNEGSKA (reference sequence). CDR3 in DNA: TGCAGTGCTAGACGTCAATTATCCTACGAGCAGTACTTC. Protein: CSARRQLSYEQYF.

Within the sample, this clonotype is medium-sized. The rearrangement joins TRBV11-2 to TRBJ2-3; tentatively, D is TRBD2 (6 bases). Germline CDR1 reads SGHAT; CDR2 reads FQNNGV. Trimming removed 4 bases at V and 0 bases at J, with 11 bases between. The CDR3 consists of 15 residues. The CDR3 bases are TGTGCCAGCAGCTGGGCCGGGAGTAGCACAGATACGCAGTATTTT. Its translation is CASSWAGSSTDTQYF.

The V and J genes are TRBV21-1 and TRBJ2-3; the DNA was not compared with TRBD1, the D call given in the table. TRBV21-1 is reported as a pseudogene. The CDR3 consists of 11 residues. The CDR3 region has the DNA TGTGCCAGCAGCAAGGGGGGTACGCAGTATTTT. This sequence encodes CASSKGGTQYF.

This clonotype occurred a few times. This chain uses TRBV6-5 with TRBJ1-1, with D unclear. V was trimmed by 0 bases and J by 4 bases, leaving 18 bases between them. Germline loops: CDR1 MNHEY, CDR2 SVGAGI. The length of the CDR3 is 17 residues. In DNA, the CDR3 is TGTGCCAGCAGTTACTCCAGACAAGGCAGTGGCGGCACTGAAGCTTTCTTT. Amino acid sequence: CASSYSRQGSGGTEAFF.

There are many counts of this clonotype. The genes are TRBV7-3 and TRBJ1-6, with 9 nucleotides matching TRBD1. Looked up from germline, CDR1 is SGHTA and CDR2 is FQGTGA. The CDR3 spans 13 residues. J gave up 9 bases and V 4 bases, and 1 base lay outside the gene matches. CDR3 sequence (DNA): TGTGCCAGCAGCTCGGGACAGGGTTCACCCCTCCACTTT. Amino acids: CASSSGQGSPLHF.

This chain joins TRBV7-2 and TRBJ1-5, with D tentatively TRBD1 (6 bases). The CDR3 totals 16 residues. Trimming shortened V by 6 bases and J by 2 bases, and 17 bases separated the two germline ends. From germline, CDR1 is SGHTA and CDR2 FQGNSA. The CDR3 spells CASSSRGQGGNQPQHF. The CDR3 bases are TGTGCCAGCAGTAGCAGGGGACAAGGAGGCAATCAGCCCCAGCATTTT.

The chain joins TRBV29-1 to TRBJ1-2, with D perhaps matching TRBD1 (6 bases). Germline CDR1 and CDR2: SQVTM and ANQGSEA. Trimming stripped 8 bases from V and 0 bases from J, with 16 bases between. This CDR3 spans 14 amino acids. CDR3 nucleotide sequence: TGCAGCCCCCCCCGGGACACCTCTAACTATGGCTACACCTTC. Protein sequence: CSPPRDTSNYGYTF.